Listed below are T cell receptor beta chains from one sample, sequenced in a study of T cell responses to AZD1222 COVID-19 vaccine. TCRdb keeps only in-frame clones here, not all; method: immunoSEQ multiplex PCR. There are 150,000 to 200,000 clones in the sample; 80% to 90% occur only once, and approximately 2.5% lies in the top ten. The material was peripheral blood, obtained on day 0 of MenACWY control vaccination. All receptors derive from an adult in good health. The CDR3 runs from the conserved cysteine through the conserved F or W. The D gene is left open where the match is weak. Only part of the rows carry a size: once, few, many, or a class if the clone is expanded.

J gene: TRBJ2-7; V gene: TRBV7-8; D gene: .; clone size: few; CDR3 protein: CASSLGSTYEQYF; CDR3 DNA: TGTGCCAGCAGCTTAGGATCCACCTACGAGCAGTACTTC
J gene: TRBJ2-7; V gene: TRBV28; D gene: TRBD1; clone size: .; CDR3 protein: CATEGDRGFEQYF; CDR3 DNA: TGTGCCACCGAAGGGGACAGGGGGTTCGAGCAGTACTTC
J gene: TRBJ2-7; V gene: TRBV5-5; D gene: TRBD1; clone size: few; CDR3 protein: CASSTQTGVFEQYF; CDR3 DNA: TGTGCCAGCAGTACCCAGACAGGGGTCTTCGAGCAGTACTTC
J gene: TRBJ2-3; V gene: TRBV5-4; D gene: .; clone size: .; CDR3 protein: CASRSGGEDTQYF; CDR3 DNA: TGTGCCAGCAGATCAGGGGGGGAAGATACGCAGTATTTT
J gene: TRBJ1-5; V gene: TRBV30; D gene: .; clone size: .; CDR3 protein: CAWSLGPNQPQHF; CDR3 DNA: TGTGCCTGGAGTTTGGGGCCCAATCAGCCCCAGCATTTT
J gene: TRBJ1-2; V gene: TRBV7-2; D gene: .; clone size: few; CDR3 protein: CASSIRQSTNYGYTF; CDR3 DNA: TGTGCCAGCAGCATACGACAGTCTACGAACTATGGCTACACCTTC
J gene: TRBJ1-5; V gene: TRBV28; D gene: .; clone size: .; CDR3 protein: CASSPNQPQHF; CDR3 DNA: TGTGCCAGCAGTCCAAATCAGCCCCAGCATTTT
J gene: TRBJ1-5; V gene: TRBV10-3; D gene: .; clone size: .; CDR3 protein: CAISEDGSISPSIF; CDR3 DNA: .
J gene: TRBJ2-1; V gene: TRBV3-1/TRBV3-2; D gene: TRBD1; clone size: .; CDR3 protein: CASSQRTGGEQFF; CDR3 DNA: TGTGCCAGCAGCCAACGGACAGGGGGTGAGCAGTTCTTC
J gene: TRBJ2-1; V gene: TRBV27; D gene: TRBD1; clone size: .; CDR3 protein: CASSPSWTGSYNEQFF; CDR3 DNA: TGTGCCAGCAGTCCCTCCTGGACAGGGTCCTACAATGAGCAGTTCTTC
J gene: TRBJ2-1; V gene: TRBV30; D gene: .; clone size: .; CDR3 protein: CAWSVLGLAYNEQFF; CDR3 DNA: TGTGCCTGGAGTGTACTTGGCCTAGCTTACAATGAGCAGTTCTTC
J gene: TRBJ1-4; V gene: TRBV19; D gene: .; clone size: once; CDR3 protein: CASSRWQINEKLFF; CDR3 DNA: TGTGCCAGTAGTAGATGGCAGATTAATGAAAAACTGTTTTTT
J gene: TRBJ1-4; V gene: TRBV5-5; D gene: .; clone size: once; CDR3 protein: CASSLVQGVNEKLFF; CDR3 DNA: TGTGCCAGCAGCTTGGTACAGGGAGTAAATGAAAAACTGTTTTTT
J gene: TRBJ1-5; V gene: TRBV6-4; D gene: .; clone size: .; CDR3 protein: CASSEDASSQPQHF; CDR3 DNA: TGTGCCAGCAGTGAAGACGCAAGTAGTCAGCCCCAGCATTTT
J gene: TRBJ2-5; V gene: TRBV2; D gene: TRBD2; clone size: .; CDR3 protein: CASSSGGRETQYF; CDR3 DNA: TGTGCCAGCTCTAGCGGGGGCCGGGAGACCCAGTACTTC
J gene: TRBJ2-7; V gene: TRBV13; D gene: .; clone size: .; CDR3 protein: CASSSIRDGSYEQYF; CDR3 DNA: TGTGCCAGCAGCTCCATCCGTGACGGTTCCTACGAGCAGTACTTC
J gene: TRBJ2-7; V gene: TRBV28; D gene: TRBD2; clone size: .; CDR3 protein: CASSQTSETYEQYF; CDR3 DNA: TGTGCCAGCAGCCAGACTAGCGAGACCTACGAGCAGTACTTC
J gene: TRBJ1-2; V gene: TRBV6-5; D gene: .; clone size: .; CDR3 protein: CASRWESYGYTF; CDR3 DNA: TGTGCCAGCAGATGGGAATCCTATGGCTACACCTTC
J gene: TRBJ2-3; V gene: TRBV7-3; D gene: TRBD2; clone size: few; CDR3 protein: CASSSRTSGTSTDTQYF; CDR3 DNA: TGTGCCAGCAGCTCGCGGACTAGCGGGACTAGCACAGATACGCAGTATTTT
J gene: TRBJ2-4; V gene: TRBV5-1; D gene: .; clone size: few; CDR3 protein: CASSSGGTLAKNIQYF; CDR3 DNA: TGCGCCAGCAGCTCCGGCGGGACTCTAGCCAAAAACATTCAGTACTTC
J gene: TRBJ1-1; V gene: TRBV4-1; D gene: .; clone size: .; CDR3 protein: CASSQGEDWSPEAFF; CDR3 DNA: TGCGCCAGCAGCCAAGGAGAAGACTGGAGTCCTGAAGCTTTCTTT
J gene: TRBJ2-7; V gene: TRBV28; D gene: TRBD2; clone size: .; CDR3 protein: CASTPLAGKYEQYF; CDR3 DNA: TGTGCCAGCACTCCCCTAGCGGGGAAGTACGAGCAGTACTTC
J gene: TRBJ1-1; V gene: TRBV2; D gene: .; clone size: .; CDR3 protein: CASSLSQGLGEAFF; CDR3 DNA: TGTGCCAGCAGCCTCTCGCAGGGGTTAGGTGAAGCTTTCTTT
J gene: TRBJ1-1; V gene: TRBV28; D gene: .; clone size: .; CDR3 protein: CASSLHRMNTEAFF; CDR3 DNA: TGTGCCAGCAGTTTACACAGGATGAACACTGAAGCTTTCTTT
J gene: TRBJ1-5; V gene: TRBV10-3; D gene: .; clone size: .; CDR3 protein: CAISGIGGTDQPQHF; CDR3 DNA: TGTGCCATCAGTGGCATCGGGGGGACGGATCAGCCCCAGCATTTT
J gene: TRBJ2-3; V gene: TRBV19; D gene: .; clone size: .; CDR3 protein: CASTPGTGGTDTQYF; CDR3 DNA: TGTGCCAGTACTCCGGGGACGGGGGGCACAGATACGCAGTATTTT
J gene: TRBJ2-3; V gene: TRBV6-2/TRBV6-3; D gene: TRBD1; clone size: .; CDR3 protein: CASSSTGSGTDTQYF; CDR3 DNA: TGTGCCAGCAGCTCGACAGGGTCTGGCACAGATACGCAGTATTTT
J gene: TRBJ2-1; V gene: TRBV10-3; D gene: .; clone size: .; CDR3 protein: CAIRLGADNEQFF; CDR3 DNA: TGTGCCATCAGACTCGGGGCCGACAATGAGCAGTTCTTC
J gene: TRBJ2-7; V gene: TRBV29-1; D gene: TRBD2; clone size: .; CDR3 protein: CSARSGTSGYEQYF; CDR3 DNA: TGCAGCGCGAGGTCCGGGACTAGCGGCTACGAGCAGTACTTC
J gene: TRBJ1-6; V gene: TRBV27; D gene: .; clone size: .; CDR3 protein: CASSPRGMNNSPLHF; CDR3 DNA: TGTGCCAGCAGTCCCCGGGGAATGAATAATTCACCCCTCCACTTT
J gene: TRBJ2-2; V gene: TRBV20-1; D gene: TRBD2; clone size: .; CDR3 protein: CSASDPSGRSGELFF; CDR3 DNA: TGCAGTGCTAGTGACCCTAGCGGGAGAAGCGGGGAGCTGTTTTTT
J gene: TRBJ2-7; V gene: TRBV19; D gene: .; clone size: .; CDR3 protein: CASSIGQSYEQYF; CDR3 DNA: TGTGCCAGTAGTATCGGACAGTCCTACGAGCAGTACTTC
J gene: TRBJ2-5; V gene: TRBV7-7; D gene: .; clone size: .; CDR3 protein: CASSSSPGETQYF; CDR3 DNA: TGTGCCAGCAGCAGTAGCCCCGGGGAGACCCAGTACTTC
J gene: TRBJ1-1; V gene: TRBV10-2; D gene: .; clone size: .; CDR3 protein: CASSESTRWTENTEAFF; CDR3 DNA: TGCGCCAGCAGTGAGTCGACTCGGTGGACGGAGAACACTGAAGCTTTCTTT
J gene: TRBJ2-7; V gene: TRBV5-1; D gene: TRBD1; clone size: .; CDR3 protein: CASSKDRGQGEQYF; CDR3 DNA: TGCGCCAGCAGCAAGGACAGGGGGCAGGGCGAGCAGTACTTC
J gene: TRBJ2-2; V gene: TRBV4-1; D gene: .; clone size: once; CDR3 protein: CASSQRAGELFF; CDR3 DNA: TGCGCCAGCAGCCAAAGGGCTGGGGAGCTGTTTTTT
J gene: TRBJ2-7; V gene: TRBV2; D gene: TRBD2; clone size: .; CDR3 protein: CASKGLAGAGYEQYF; CDR3 DNA: TGTGCCAGCAAGGGCCTAGCGGGAGCTGGCTACGAGCAGTACTTC
J gene: TRBJ2-6; V gene: TRBV7-9; D gene: TRBD1; clone size: .; CDR3 protein: CASSWDRGPGANVLTF; CDR3 DNA: TGTGCCAGCAGCTGGGACAGGGGGCCTGGGGCCAACGTCCTGACTTTC
J gene: TRBJ2-2; V gene: TRBV5-1; D gene: .; clone size: .; CDR3 protein: CASSLLTARRTGELFF; CDR3 DNA: TGCGCCAGCAGCTTACTGACAGCCAGGCGGACCGGGGAGCTGTTTTTT
J gene: TRBJ1-5; V gene: TRBV19; D gene: TRBD1; clone size: .; CDR3 protein: CASSTSRHRDRGSQPQHF; CDR3 DNA: TGTGCCAGTAGTACTTCCCGGCACCGGGACAGGGGAAGTCAGCCCCAGCATTTT
J gene: TRBJ1-4; V gene: TRBV4-2; D gene: TRBD1; clone size: .; CDR3 protein: CASSQMDRDATNEKLFF; CDR3 DNA: TGTGCCAGCAGCCAAATGGACAGGGACGCAACTAATGAAAAACTGTTTTTT